This T cell receptor (beta chain) originates from a study of T cell responses to AZD1222 COVID-19 vaccine. Repertoires were generated with immunoSEQ multiplex PCR, while TCRdb's copy carries only in-frame clones and drops some. Altogether under 200,000 clones are present, around 90% being singletons, with the ten largest covering roughly 0.99%. This clone occurred a few times. CDR3 size: 16 residues. Unmatched junction bases numbered 6, after V lost 4 bases and J lost 4 bases. Germline values: CDR1 KGHDR, CDR2 SFDVKD. Sequencing used peripheral blood, obtained on day 0 of AZD1222 vaccination. The rearrangement links TRBV24-1 to TRBJ2-6; 7 nucleotides match TRBD2. The receptor's source is an adult in good health. This CDR3 reads CATSEGEGRGANVLTF. DNA of the CDR3: TGTGCCACCAGTGAGGGGGAGGGGAGAGGGGCCAACGTCCTGACTTTC.